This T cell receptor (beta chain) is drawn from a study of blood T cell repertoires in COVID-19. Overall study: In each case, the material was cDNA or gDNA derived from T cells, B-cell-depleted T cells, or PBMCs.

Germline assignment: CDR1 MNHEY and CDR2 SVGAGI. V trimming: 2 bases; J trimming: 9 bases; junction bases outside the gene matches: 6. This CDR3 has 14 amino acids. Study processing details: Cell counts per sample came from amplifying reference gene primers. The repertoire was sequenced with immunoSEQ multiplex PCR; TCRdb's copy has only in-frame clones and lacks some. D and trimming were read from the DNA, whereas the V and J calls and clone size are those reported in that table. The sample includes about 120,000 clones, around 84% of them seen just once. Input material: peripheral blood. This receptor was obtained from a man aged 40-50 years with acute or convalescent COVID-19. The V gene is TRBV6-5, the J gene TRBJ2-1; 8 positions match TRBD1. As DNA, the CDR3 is TGTGCCAGCAGTTACGGAGACAGGGGAAGTGAGCAGTTCTTC. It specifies CASSYGDRGSEQFF.